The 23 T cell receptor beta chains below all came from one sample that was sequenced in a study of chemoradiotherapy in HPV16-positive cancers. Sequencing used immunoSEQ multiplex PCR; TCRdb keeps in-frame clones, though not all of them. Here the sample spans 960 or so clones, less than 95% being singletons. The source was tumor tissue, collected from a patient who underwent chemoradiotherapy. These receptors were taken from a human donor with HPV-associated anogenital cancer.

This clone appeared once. CDR3 DNA: TGTGCCAGCAGTTCGGACAGGGGAATCAATGGCTACACCTTC. Translating gives CASSSDRGINGYTF. V usage is TRBV28 and J usage is TRBJ1-2, with 9 nucleotides matching TRBD1. CDR1 is MDHEN, CDR2 SYDVKM, per germline. CDR3 length equals 14 residues. The V and J ends lost 4 bases and 6 bases, in that order; junction bases with no gene match: 6.

CDR3 bases: TGCGCCAGCAGCTTGGCCGGTAGTAGCGGGTTGAACACCGGGGAGCTGTTTTTT. Translated: CASSLAGSSGLNTGELFF. The V and J genes are TRBV5-1 and TRBJ2-2, with 7 bases fitting TRBD2. The CDR3 length is 18 residues. J was trimmed by 1 base and V by 0 bases; bases with no gene match: 9. Germline V gene sequence: CDR1 SGHRS, CDR2 YFSETQ.

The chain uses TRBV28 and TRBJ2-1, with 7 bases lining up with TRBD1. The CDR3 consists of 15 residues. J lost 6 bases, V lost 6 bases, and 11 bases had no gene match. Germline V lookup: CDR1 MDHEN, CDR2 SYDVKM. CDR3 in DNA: TGTGCCAGCAGCCGAACCAGGACAGGAGGCAATGAGCAGTTCTTC. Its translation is CASSRTRTGGNEQFF.

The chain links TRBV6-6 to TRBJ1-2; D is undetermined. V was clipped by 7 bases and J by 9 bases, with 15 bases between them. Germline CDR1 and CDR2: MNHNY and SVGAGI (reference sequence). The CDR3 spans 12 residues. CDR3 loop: CASIARGQSYTF. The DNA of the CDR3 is TGTGCCAGCATAGCTCGGGGTCAGAGCTACACCTTC.

The CDR3: CASRGQVLNTGELFF. CDR3 coding DNA: TGTGCCAGCAGGGGACAGGTTTTGAACACCGGGGAGCTGTTTTTT. This chain uses TRBV2 with TRBJ2-2, with TRBD1 matching 8 bases. CDR3 length: 15 amino acids. J was trimmed by 1 base and V by 6 bases; bases with no gene match: 4. Germline V gives CDR1 SNHLY, CDR2 FYNNEI.

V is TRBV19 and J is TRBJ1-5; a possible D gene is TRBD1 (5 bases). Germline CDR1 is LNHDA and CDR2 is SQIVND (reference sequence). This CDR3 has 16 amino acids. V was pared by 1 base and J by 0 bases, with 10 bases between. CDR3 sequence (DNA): TGTGCCAGTAGTATAGGGGGGGGTTATAGCAATCAGCCCCAGCATTTT. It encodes CASSIGGGYSNQPQHF.

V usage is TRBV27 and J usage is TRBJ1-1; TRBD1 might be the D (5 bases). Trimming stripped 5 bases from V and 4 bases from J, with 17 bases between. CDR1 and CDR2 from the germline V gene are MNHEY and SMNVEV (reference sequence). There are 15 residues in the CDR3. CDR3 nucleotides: TGTGCCAGCAGTAAAATGGCAGGGTTCACCACTGAAGCTTTCTTT. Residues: CASSKMAGFTTEAFF.

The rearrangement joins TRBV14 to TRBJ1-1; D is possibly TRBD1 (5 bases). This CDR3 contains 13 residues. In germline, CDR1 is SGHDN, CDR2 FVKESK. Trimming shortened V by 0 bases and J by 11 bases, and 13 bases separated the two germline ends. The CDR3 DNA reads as TGTGCCAGCAGCCAAGATCGCGGCAGGGACGCTTTCTTT. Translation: CASSQDRGRDAFF.

In nucleotides, the CDR3 is TGTGCTAGTGGTGCCACCGCAGGGTTAACGTACAATGAGCAGTTCTTC. This gives the protein CASGATAGLTYNEQFF. This sequence joins TRBV12-5 and TRBJ2-1; D might be TRBD1 (5 bases). This CDR3 is 16 amino acids long. V lost 5 bases and J lost 4, with 18 bases in between. CDR1 LGHNT and CDR2 FRNRAP come from the germline V gene.

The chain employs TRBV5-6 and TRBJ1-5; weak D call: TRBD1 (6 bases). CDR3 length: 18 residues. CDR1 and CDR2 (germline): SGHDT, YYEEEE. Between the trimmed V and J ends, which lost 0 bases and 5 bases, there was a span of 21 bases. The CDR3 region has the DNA TGTGCCAGCAGCTTGGCCCCCCTCCCCGGCAGGGGATATCAGCCCCAGCATTTT. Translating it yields CASSLAPLPGRGYQPQHF. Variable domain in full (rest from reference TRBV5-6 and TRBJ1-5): DAGVTQSPTHLIKTRGQQVTLRCSPKSGHDTVSWYQQALGQGPQFIFQYYEEEERQRGNFPDRFSGHQFPNYSSELNVNALLLGDSALYLCASSLAPLPGRGYQPQHFGDGTRLSIL.

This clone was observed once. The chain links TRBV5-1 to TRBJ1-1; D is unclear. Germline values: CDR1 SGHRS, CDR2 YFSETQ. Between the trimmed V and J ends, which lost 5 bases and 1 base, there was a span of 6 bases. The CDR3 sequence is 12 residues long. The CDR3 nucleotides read TGCGCCAGCAGTCGGGGGAACACTGAAGCTTTCTTT. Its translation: CASSRGNTEAFF.

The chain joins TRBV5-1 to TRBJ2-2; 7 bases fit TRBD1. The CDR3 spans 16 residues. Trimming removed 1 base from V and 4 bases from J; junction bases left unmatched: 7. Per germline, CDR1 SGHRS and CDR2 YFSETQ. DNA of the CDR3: TGCGCCAGCAGCTTGTTTCAGGGGGTTGGCACCGGGGAGCTGTTTTTT. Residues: CASSLFQGVGTGELFF.

The CDR3 DNA follows: TGTGCCAGCAGCTTAGTACAGGCAACGAACACCGGGGAGCTGTTTTTT. Its protein product is CASSLVQATNTGELFF. V is TRBV7-6 and J is TRBJ2-2; tentatively, D is TRBD1 (5 bases). The CDR3 sequence is 16 residues long. From germline, CDR1 is SGHVS and CDR2 FNYEAQ. With 1 base removed from V and 0 bases from J, the gap between germline ends came to 9 bases.

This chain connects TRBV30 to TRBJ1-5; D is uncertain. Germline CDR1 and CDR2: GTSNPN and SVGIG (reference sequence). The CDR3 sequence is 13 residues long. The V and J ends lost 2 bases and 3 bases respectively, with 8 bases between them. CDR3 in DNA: TGTGCCTGGAGTTTGGGCTACAATCAGCCCCAGCATTTT. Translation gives CAWSLGYNQPQHF.

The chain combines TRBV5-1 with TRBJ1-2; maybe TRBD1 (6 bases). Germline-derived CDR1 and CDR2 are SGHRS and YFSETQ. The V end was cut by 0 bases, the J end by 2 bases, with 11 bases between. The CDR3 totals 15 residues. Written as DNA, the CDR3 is TGCGCCAGCAGCTTGGATGACAGGAGAAACTATGGCTACACCTTC. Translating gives CASSLDDRRNYGYTF.

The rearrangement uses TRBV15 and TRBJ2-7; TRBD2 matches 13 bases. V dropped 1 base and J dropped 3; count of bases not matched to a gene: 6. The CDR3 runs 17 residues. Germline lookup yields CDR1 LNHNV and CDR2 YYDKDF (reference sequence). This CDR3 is CATSRGGLAGTNYEQYF. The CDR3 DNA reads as TGTGCCACCAGCAGAGGGGGACTAGCGGGGACAAACTACGAGCAGTACTTC.

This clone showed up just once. The CDR3 region is CASSLGQQVSYEQYF. Written as DNA, the CDR3 is TGTGCCAGCAGCTTAGGGCAGCAAGTTTCCTACGAGCAGTACTTC. V is TRBV11-2 and J is TRBJ2-7; D uncertain. CDR1 is SGHAT, CDR2 FQNNGV, per germline. V was shortened by 1 base and J by 1 base, with 11 bases between the two germline ends. This CDR3 comprises 15 residues.

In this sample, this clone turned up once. The CDR3 loop reads CASSPEVSNQPQHF. DNA for the CDR3: TGTGCCAGCAGCCCAGAGGTTAGCAATCAGCCCCAGCATTTT. J is TRBJ1-5 and V is TRBV7-9; unclear D gene. The V gene lost 5 bases and the J gene lost 0 bases, with 8 bases spanning the gap. The CDR3 runs 14 residues. From germline, CDR1 is SEHNR and CDR2 FQNEAQ (reference sequence).

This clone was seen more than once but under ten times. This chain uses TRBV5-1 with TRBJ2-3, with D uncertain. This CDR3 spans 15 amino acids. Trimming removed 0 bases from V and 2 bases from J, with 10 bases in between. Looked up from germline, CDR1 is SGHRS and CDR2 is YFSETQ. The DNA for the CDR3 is TGCGCCAGCAGCTTGGCCCCCCAGACCACAGATACGCAGTATTTT. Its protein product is CASSLAPQTTDTQYF.

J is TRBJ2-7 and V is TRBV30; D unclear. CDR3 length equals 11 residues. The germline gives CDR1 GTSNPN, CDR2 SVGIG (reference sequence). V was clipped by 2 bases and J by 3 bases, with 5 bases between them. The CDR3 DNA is TGTGCCTGGAGTCGTGGCTACGAGCAGTACTTC. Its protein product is CAWSRGYEQYF.

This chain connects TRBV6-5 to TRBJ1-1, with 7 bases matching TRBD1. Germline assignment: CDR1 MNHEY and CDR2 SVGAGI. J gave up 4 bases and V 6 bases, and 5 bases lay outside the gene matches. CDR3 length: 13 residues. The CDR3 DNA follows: TGTGCCAGCAGCAGGGGGATGAGCACTGAAGCTTTCTTT. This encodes CASSRGMSTEAFF.

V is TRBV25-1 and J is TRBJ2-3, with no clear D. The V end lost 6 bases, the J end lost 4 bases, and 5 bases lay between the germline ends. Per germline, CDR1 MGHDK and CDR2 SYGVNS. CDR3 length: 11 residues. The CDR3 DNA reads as TGTGCCAGCAGCCAAGCAGATACGCAGTATTTT. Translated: CASSQADTQYF.

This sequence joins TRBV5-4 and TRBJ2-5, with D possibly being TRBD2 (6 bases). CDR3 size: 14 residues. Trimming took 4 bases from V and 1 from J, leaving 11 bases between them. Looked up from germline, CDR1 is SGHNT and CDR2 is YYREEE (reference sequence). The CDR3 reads CASSLGLGQETQYF. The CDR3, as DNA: TGTGCCAGCAGCCTGGGACTTGGCCAAGAGACCCAGTACTTC.